What follows are 27 T cell receptor beta chains derived from one specimen sequenced in a study of T cells in Graves' hyperthyroidism and ophthalmopathy. The TCR beta CDR3 regions underwent amplification using RNA transcripts as the source. RT-PCR in the first round (using the HTBI primer set) targeted the TCR CDR3. TCRdb recomputed calls from the multiplex PCR reads with MiXCR, one row per CDR3 protein. Of approximately 590,000 distinct CDR3 sequences detected, about 15% appear once; the ten largest clones hold around 6.6%. The specimen sequenced was blood. The receptors were sampled from a woman in her twenties or thirties with Graves' hyperthyroidism.

This clonotype has at least ten counts. V is TRBV6-1 and J is TRBJ2-3, with 8 positions matching TRBD1. The CDR3 extends over 14 amino acids. Germline V CDR1 and CDR2: MNHNS, SASEGT. The V segment lost 7 bases and the J segment 2 bases; nucleotides outside the gene matches: 5. The CDR3 sequence is CASNRQGPTDTQYF. CDR3 bases: TGTGCCAGCAACCGACAGGGGCCCACAGATACGCAGTATTTT.

In its sample, this clonotype was seen a few times. The chain links TRBV18 to TRBJ2-1; no definite D call. The CDR3 contains 17 residues. Germline V gene sequence: CDR1 KGHSH, CDR2 LQKENI. Trimming removed 2 bases at V and 0 bases at J, with 14 bases between. DNA for the CDR3: TGTGCCAGCTCACCAGCAGGACCCATATACTCCTACAATGAGCAGTTCTTC. Translating gives CASSPAGPIYSYNEQFF.

This clonotype has at least ten counts. The chain has TRBV2 and TRBJ2-1, with D possibly TRBD2 on 6 matching bases. Deletions cut 9 bases from V and 4 bases from J, with 16 bases between. The CDR3 spans 14 residues. The germline V gene encodes CDR1 SNHLY and CDR2 FYNNEI. CDR3 sequence reads: CASVAAPEYNEQFF. CDR3 in DNA: TGTGCCAGTGTAGCGGCCCCGGAGTACAATGAGCAGTTCTTC.

This clonotype was seen repeatedly, ten times or more. The CDR3 reads CASSLGAGRNYGYTF. CDR3 in DNA: TGTGCCAGCAGCTTAGGGGCAGGGCGCAACTATGGCTACACCTTC. The chain carries TRBV7-2 and TRBJ1-2; tentatively, D is TRBD1 (5 bases). The CDR3 is 15 residues long. From germline, CDR1 is SGHTA and CDR2 FQGNSA. Deletions cut 1 base from V and 2 bases from J, with 11 bases between.

This clonotype was seen more than once but under ten times. Since a much larger clone is just one base distant, this may be a read error. The chain is built from TRBV28 and TRBJ2-7; 9 positions match TRBD1. Germline loops: CDR1 MDHEN, CDR2 SYDVKM. The CDR3 extends over 15 amino acids. For the CDR3, the DNA is TGTGCCAGCAGTTCCGGACAGGGGATACTCTACGAGCAGTGCTTC. It codes for CASSSGQGILYEQCF.

Concerning this clonotype: A read error may explain this, as a much larger clone is one base away. The chain recombines TRBV5-1 with TRBJ1-1, with D possibly matching TRBD1 (5 bases). The CDR3 runs 14 residues. Trimming cost V 3 bases and J 4 bases, with 13 bases left between them. CDR1 SGHRS and CDR2 YFSETQ come from the germline V gene. CDR3 in amino acids: CASSSYPGGTEAFF. The CDR3 DNA follows: TGCGCCAGCAGCTCGTACCCGGGGGGCACTGAAGCTTTCTTT. The variable domain in full, completed from reference TRBV5-1 and TRBJ1-1, reads KAGVTQTPRYLIKTRGQQVTLSCSPISGHRSVSWYQQTPGQGLQFLFEYFSETQRNKGNFPGRFSGRQFSNSRSEMNVSTLELGDSALYLCASSSYPGGTEAFFGQGTRLTVV.

The sample holds many counts of this clonotype. This chain connects TRBV10-3 to TRBJ2-7, with D unclear. Germline loops: CDR1 ENHRY, CDR2 SYGVKD. The CDR3 extends over 15 amino acids. Trimming pared 10 bases from V and 0 bases from J, leaving 19 bases between. CDR3 amino acids: CATRSVARFSYEQYF. The CDR3 DNA sequence: TGTGCCACCCGGAGCGTGGCACGCTTCTCCTACGAGCAGTACTTC.

The table lists this clonotype with many counts. The chain couples TRBV29-1 to TRBJ1-1, with D unresolved. This CDR3 spans 14 amino acids. Germline CDR1 is SQVTM and CDR2 is ANQGSEA. V shed 7 bases and J shed 1 base, with 16 bases lying between them. CDR3 sequence: CSGYRDGPNTEAFF. CDR3 nucleotide sequence: TGCAGCGGATACCGAGACGGACCGAACACTGAAGCTTTCTTT.

This clonotype was counted at least ten times. The chain carries TRBV5-6 and TRBJ1-1; possibly TRBD1 for D (5 bases). The ends were cut back, 4 bases at V and 3 bases at J, with 10 bases in the middle. CDR1 and CDR2 (germline): SGHDT, YYEEEE. This CDR3 is 13 amino acids long. CDR3: CASSDGTHTEAFF. Here the CDR3 DNA reads TGTGCCAGCAGCGACGGGACTCACACTGAAGCTTTCTTT.

CDR3 amino acids: CASSTRTGSYQLQFF. The CDR3, as DNA: TGTGCCAGCAGCACCCGGACAGGGTCGTACCAATTGCAGTTCTTC. The V and J genes are TRBV7-6 and TRBJ2-1; 8 bases are a match to TRBD1. The V gene end was trimmed by 5 bases and the J gene end by 12 bases; junction bases not matched to a gene: 15. The CDR3 spans 15 residues. Germline V lookup: CDR1 SGHVS, CDR2 FNYEAQ.

This clonotype was recorded at least ten times. The genes are TRBV7-2 and TRBJ2-2; unclear D gene. V was cut by 3 bases and J by 6 bases, with 11 bases left in between. Germline assignment: CDR1 SGHTA and CDR2 FQGNSA. The CDR3 has 14 amino acids. CDR3 sequence reads: CASSFQDGSGELFF. The CDR3 DNA follows: TGTGCCAGCAGCTTCCAGGACGGTTCCGGGGAGCTGTTTTTT. Filled out from reference TRBV7-2 and TRBJ2-2, the complete variable domain reads GAGVSQSPSNKVTEKGKDVELRCDPISGHTALYWYRQSLGQGLEFLIYFQGNSAPDKSGLPSDRFSAERTGGSVSTLTIQRTQQEDSAVYLCASSFQDGSGELFFGEGSRLTVL.

Turning to this clonotype: A clone one base away is much larger, so this may be a read error. The chain links TRBV5-4 to TRBJ2-1; D perhaps matches TRBD2 (6 bases). The germline V gene has CDR1 SGHNT and CDR2 YYREEE (reference sequence). CDR3 size: 13 residues. V was shortened by 4 bases and J by 3 bases, with 8 bases between the two germline ends. Here the CDR3 DNA reads TGTGCCAGCAGCCGGGACTTCTACAATGAGCAGTTCTTC. Translating it yields CASSRDFYNEQFF.

This clonotype was counted at least ten times. The CDR3, as DNA: TGCAGTGCTAGATCTCTGCGGATAGAGACTAGGCCCACAGATACGCAGTATTTT. Its protein product is CSARSLRIETRPTDTQYF. This sequence joins TRBV20-1 and TRBJ2-3; D is perhaps TRBD2 (6 bases). CDR1 is DFQATT, CDR2 SNEGSKA, per germline (reference sequence). The CDR3 contains 18 residues. Trimming removed 2 bases from V and 2 bases from J, with 23 bases in between.

In its sample, this clonotype was seen a few times. The chain links TRBV18 to TRBJ2-7, with D tentatively TRBD2 (5 bases). With 1 base removed from V and 6 bases from J, the gap between germline ends came to 13 bases. The CDR3 is 14 amino acids. Germline values: CDR1 KGHSH, CDR2 LQKENI. In DNA, the CDR3 is TGTGCCAGCTCACCACGGCTAGCCGTGAGCGAGCAGTACTTC. Its translation: CASSPRLAVSEQYF.

The rearrangement joins TRBV5-6 to TRBJ1-2; D is perhaps TRBD1 (6 bases). CDR1 and CDR2 (germline): SGHDT, YYEEEE. V was shortened by 0 bases and J by 7 bases, with 13 bases between the two germline ends. There are 14 residues in the CDR3. The CDR3: CASSLANGGAGYTF. The CDR3 coding sequence is TGTGCCAGCAGCTTGGCCAACGGGGGCGCTGGCTACACCTTC.

Points on this clonotype: Without the conserved terminal phenylalanine or tryptophan, this CDR3 likely stems from a read error. The chain uses TRBV2 and TRBJ1-5, with unresolved D. The V and J ends lost 5 bases and 1 base respectively, with 9 bases between them. Per the germline V gene, CDR1 is SNHLY and CDR2 is FYNNEI. The CDR3 is made up of 14 amino acids. CDR3 sequence (DNA): TGTGCCAGCAGTCCTCCCGGGAGCAATCAGCCCCAGCATTCT. Its translation is CASSPPGSNQPQHS.

This clonotype has more than one count but fewer than ten. V and J are TRBV7-2 and TRBJ1-2; D is uncertain. This CDR3 spans 15 amino acids. CDR1 and CDR2 (germline): SGHTA, FQGNSA. Trimming stripped 4 bases from V and 4 bases from J, with 16 bases between. CDR3 coding DNA: TGTGCCAGCAGCTCTACGGGAGGGTATAGCTATGGCTACACCTTC. As protein: CASSSTGGYSYGYTF.

This clonotype was picked up many times. The chain carries TRBV12-3 or TRBV12-4 and TRBJ1-5; D ambiguous. V lost 3 bases, J lost 3 bases, and 9 bases lay in between. This CDR3 is 14 amino acids long. CDR3 in amino acids: CASSFLPNNQPQHF. In nucleotides, the CDR3 is TGTGCCAGCAGTTTTCTCCCAAACAATCAGCCCCAGCATTTT.

The chain recombines TRBV7-9 with TRBJ2-1; TRBD2 aligns across 9 bases. With V trimmed by 0 bases and J by 6 bases, 12 bases remained unmatched. This CDR3 is 18 amino acids long. CDR1 and CDR2 (germline): SEHNR, FQNEAQ (reference sequence). CDR3 sequence (DNA): TGTGCCAGCAGCTTAGCGCTCCCGAAAAGCGGGAGGCTCAATGAGCAGTTCTTC. It encodes CASSLALPKSGRLNEQFF.

This clonotype was observed at least ten times. The V and J genes are TRBV5-1 and TRBJ2-7; 10 nucleotides line up with TRBD1. Per germline, CDR1 SGHRS and CDR2 YFSETQ. The CDR3 covers 15 residues. Trimming at V came to 0 bases and at J to 4 bases, leaving 4 bases not matched to a gene. The CDR3 sequence is CASSLAQGQGYEQYF. In DNA form, the CDR3 reads TGCGCCAGCAGCTTGGCCCAGGGACAGGGGTACGAGCAGTACTTC.

This clonotype was recorded a few times. The chain has TRBV28 and TRBJ1-2, with D possibly TRBD1 on 6 matching bases. Germline assignment: CDR1 MDHEN and CDR2 SYDVKM. The V and J ends lost 6 bases and 4 bases respectively, with 18 bases between them. The CDR3 totals 15 residues. The CDR3 region is CASSPGQLTFYGYTF. DNA for the CDR3: TGTGCCAGCAGCCCCGGACAGCTTACTTTCTATGGCTACACCTTC.

In this sample, this clonotype turned up a few times. The J gene is TRBJ1-5, the V gene TRBV20-1; 7 nucleotides line up with TRBD1. From germline, CDR1 is DFQATT and CDR2 SNEGSKA (reference sequence). With 5 bases clipped from V and 3 bases from J, the junction kept 4 bases outside the gene matches. This CDR3 contains 13 residues. The CDR3 nucleotides read TGCAGTGCTGTACAGGGGAACAATCAGCCCCAGCATTTT. Translated: CSAVQGNNQPQHF.

This chain joins TRBV4-1 and TRBJ1-5, with a possible D match to TRBD1 (5 bases). The germline gives CDR1 MGHRA, CDR2 YSYEKL. Trimming shortened V by 0 bases and J by 0 bases, and 6 bases separated the two germline ends. This CDR3 comprises 15 residues. CDR3 coding DNA: TGCGCCAGCAGCCAAGACAGGGATAGCAATCAGCCCCAGCATTTT. Translation: CASSQDRDSNQPQHF.

This clonotype has at least ten counts. V and J are TRBV20-1 and TRBJ2-7; 9 bases align to TRBD2. CDR3 length: 14 residues. Germline loops: CDR1 DFQATT, CDR2 SNEGSKA (reference sequence). Losses at the gene ends were 6 bases for V and 0 bases for J; bases not matched to a gene: 6. CDR3 amino acids: CSALIAGVSYEQYF. CDR3 bases: TGCAGTGCCCTCATAGCGGGAGTCTCCTACGAGCAGTACTTC.

Worth noting for this clonotype: A clone one base away is much larger, so this may be a read error. The chain carries TRBV30 and TRBJ2-3; 12 bases line up with TRBD2. Germline loops: CDR1 GTSNPN, CDR2 SVGIG (reference sequence). This CDR3 region has 14 residues. In nucleotides, the CDR3 is TGTGCCAGCTTTCTAGCGGGAGGGGGGGATACGAAGTATTTT. Its protein product is CASFLAGGGDTKYF.

At least ten counts were recorded for this clonotype. The chain has TRBV3-1 and TRBJ2-1; D remains unclear. Trimming took off 1 base at V and 5 bases at J, with 9 bases between the two ends. Per germline, CDR1 LGHDT and CDR2 YNNKEL (reference sequence). The CDR3 covers 14 residues. CDR3 region: CASSQVNKDNEQFF. The DNA of the CDR3 is TGTGCCAGCAGCCAAGTTAACAAAGACAATGAGCAGTTCTTC.

This clonotype was seen a handful of times. Its ends do not fully match the called genes, so a read error is possible. In DNA form, the CDR3 reads TGCGGCGTTGAAGTTGACTACCGCACCGGGGAGCTGTTTTTT. This codes for CGVEVDYRTGELFF. J is TRBJ2-2 and V is TRBV29-1, with D maybe TRBD2 (5 bases). The germline CDR1 and CDR2 sequences are SQVTM and ANQGSEA. The CDR3 sequence is 14 residues long.